The 29 T cell receptor beta chains in this list originate from one sample, sequenced in a study of cytomegalovirus exposure and HLA in healthy donors. Amplification used 60 Vbeta primers and 13 Jbeta primers. Generated by immunoSEQ multiplex PCR, the TCRdb table keeps only in-frame clones and is missing some. This sample has about 200,000 clones, with more than 65% found just once. Input material: PBMCs. The source is a man aged 45-60 years in good health and CMV-seronegative.

This clone was counted between two and nine times. The V and J genes are TRBV4-2 and TRBJ2-7; TRBD2 aligns across 10 bases. Trimming at V came to 2 bases and at J to 0 bases, leaving 4 bases not matched to a gene. CDR3 length: 16 amino acids. Germline V gene data show CDR1 as LGHNA and CDR2 as YNFKEQ. The CDR3 DNA follows: TGTGCCAGCAGCCAAATACTAGCGGGGAACTCCTACGAGCAGTACTTC. It yields the protein CASSQILAGNSYEQYF.

V gene TRBV7-9 combines with J gene TRBJ2-7, with D perhaps TRBD2 (7 bases). Trimming cost V 3 bases and J 9 bases, with 12 bases left between them. The CDR3 has 12 residues. CDR1 and CDR2 (germline): SEHNR, FQNEAQ (reference sequence). The CDR3 is CASSLAGAGQYF. CDR3 nucleotides: TGTGCCAGCAGCTTGGCGGGGGCCGGGCAGTACTTC. Using reference TRBV7-9 and TRBJ2-7 for the parts outside the CDR3, the full variable domain is DTGVSQNPRHKITKRGQNVTFRCDPISEHNRLYWYRQTLGQGPEFLTYFQNEAQLEKSRLLSDRFSAERPKGSFSTLEIQRTEQGDSAMYLCASSLAGAGQYFGPGTRLTVT.

This clone has just a few counts. J is TRBJ2-2 and V is TRBV7-9; the match to TRBD2 covers 8 bases. The germline gives CDR1 SEHNR, CDR2 FQNEAQ (reference sequence). This CDR3 spans 16 amino acids. Unmatched junction bases numbered 11, after V lost 5 bases and J lost 6 bases. In nucleotides, the CDR3 is TGTGCCAGCAGCCAAGAGCCAGCGGGAGAACCCGGGGAGCTGTTTTTT. It specifies CASSQEPAGEPGELFF.

In this sample, this clone turned up once. The genes are TRBV9 and TRBJ2-7; D not certain. Germline V lookup: CDR1 SGDLS, CDR2 YYNGEE. This CDR3 has 12 residues. V shed 3 bases and J shed 0 bases, with 4 bases lying between them. CDR3 nucleotides: TGTGCCAGCAGCGCCAACTCCTACGAGCAGTACTTC. It specifies CASSANSYEQYF.

This clone was seen a few times. The genes are TRBV7-6 and TRBJ2-3; 11 bases match TRBD2. Germline CDR1 SGHVS, CDR2 FNYEAQ. The V gene end was trimmed by 3 bases and the J gene end by 4 bases; junction bases not matched to a gene: 9. This CDR3 region has 17 residues. CDR3 sequence reads: CASSFPTSGRSPDTQYF. For the CDR3, the DNA is TGTGCCAGCAGCTTCCCTACTAGCGGGAGATCGCCAGATACGCAGTATTTT.

The genes are TRBV15 and TRBJ2-3, with a tentative D call TRBD2 (6 bases). Per germline, CDR1 LNHNV and CDR2 YYDKDF (reference sequence). Trimming took off 1 base at V and 6 bases at J, with 20 bases between the two ends. There are 17 residues in the CDR3. The CDR3 nucleotides are TGTGCCACCAGCAGAGGGTTCGCGGGACCAGGGAGGGATACGCAGTATTTT. Translating it yields CATSRGFAGPGRDTQYF.

The rearrangement joins TRBV28 to TRBJ2-5; 7 bases map to TRBD1. The CDR3 is 17 residues long. Looked up from germline, CDR1 is MDHEN and CDR2 is SYDVKM. CDR3 protein: CATFKTRYRGRQETQYF. The CDR3 coding sequence is TGTGCAACATTTAAAACCCGGTACAGGGGACGGCAAGAGACCCAGTACTTC.

V usage is TRBV5-1 and J usage is TRBJ1-5, with a possible D match to TRBD1 (6 bases). The CDR3 extends over 15 amino acids. Deletions cut 0 bases from V and 4 bases from J, with 11 bases between. Germline V gene sequence: CDR1 SGHRS, CDR2 YFSETQ. Here the CDR3 reads CASSLAGGGNQPQHF. CDR3 nucleotides: TGCGCCAGCAGCTTGGCGGGGGGCGGGAATCAGCCCCAGCATTTT.

CDR3 amino acids: CASSVRYSGGDTQYF. CDR3 bases: TGTGCCAGCAGTGTGAGGTACTCGGGAGGGGATACGCAGTATTTT. The gene calls are TRBV6-1 and TRBJ2-3; TRBD2 matches at 8 bases. Germline CDR1 is MNHNS and CDR2 is SASEGT. The CDR3 consists of 15 residues. The junction had 9 bases not matched to a gene; V was cut back by 4 bases and J by 6 bases.

V and J are TRBV5-1 and TRBJ1-2; 9 bases line up with TRBD1. The CDR3 is 13 amino acids. Germline V gene lookup returns CDR1 SGHRS and CDR2 YFSETQ. V shed 4 bases, J shed 7 bases, and the junction held 5 bases outside the gene matches. The CDR3: CASSRDRAGGYTF. The CDR3 DNA follows: TGCGCCAGCAGCAGGGACAGGGCCGGTGGCTACACCTTC.

The rearrangement uses TRBV2 and TRBJ2-3; 16 bases line up with TRBD2. The germline V gene encodes CDR1 SNHLY and CDR2 FYNNEI. The CDR3 contains 17 residues. J was trimmed by 6 bases and V by 8 bases; bases with no gene match: 11. The CDR3 DNA follows: TGTGCCAGCCTCCTGGGACTAGCGGGAGGGCCAATCGATACGCAGTATTTT. It specifies CASLLGLAGGPIDTQYF. Based on the CDR3 plus reference TRBV2 and TRBJ2-3, the full variable domain is EPEVTQTPSHQVTQMGQEVILRCVPISNHLYFYWYRQILGQKVEFLVSFYNNEISEKSEIFDDQFSVERPDGSNFTLKIRSTKLEDSAMYFCASLLGLAGGPIDTQYFGPGTRLTVL.

The chain uses TRBV28 and TRBJ1-1, with 9 bases lining up with TRBD1. The CDR3 consists of 15 residues. Germline loops: CDR1 MDHEN, CDR2 SYDVKM. The trim removed 5 bases at V and 5 bases at J, leaving 9 bases unmatched. CDR3 region: CASSTTGGAGTEAFF. The CDR3 nucleotides read TGTGCCAGCAGTACTACAGGGGGCGCGGGAACTGAAGCTTTCTTT.

The genes are TRBV5-1 and TRBJ1-5; D perhaps matches TRBD1 (6 bases). Trimming shortened V by 0 bases and J by 4 bases, and 14 bases separated the two germline ends. Germline CDR1 is SGHRS and CDR2 is YFSETQ. The CDR3 is 16 amino acids. The CDR3 bases are TGCGCCAGCAGCTTGGAGCCCGGACAGCTTAATCAGCCCCAGCATTTT. Translation: CASSLEPGQLNQPQHF.

This chain uses TRBV7-9 with TRBJ2-7; 7 bases fit TRBD2. J was trimmed by 5 bases and V by 1 base; bases with no gene match: 8. CDR3 length equals 15 residues. CDR1 is SEHNR and CDR2 is FQNEAQ in the germline V gene (reference sequence). The CDR3 DNA sequence: TGTGCCAGCAGCTTAGGGGGAGGGCAGCTGGACGAGCAGTACTTC. This codes for CASSLGGGQLDEQYF.

About this clone: At one boundary the junction diverges from the germline segment, which might be a read error. This chain joins TRBV4-1 and TRBJ1-5; possibly TRBD1 for D (5 bases). CDR3 length equals 15 residues. Germline V CDR1 and CDR2: MGHRA, YSYEKL. The CDR3, as DNA: TGCGCCAGCACCCAAGGGTTCCAGGGCCCTCAGCCCCAGCATTTT. Residues: CASTQGFQGPQPQHF.

The genes are TRBV4-1 and TRBJ2-3; no reliable D call. Germline CDR1 and CDR2: MGHRA and YSYEKL. This CDR3 is built from 13 residues. V shed 1 base and J shed 2 bases, with 4 bases lying between them. For the CDR3, the DNA is TGCGCCAGCAGCCAAGCAGACACAGATACGCAGTATTTT. Translated: CASSQADTDTQYF.

The chain is built from TRBV9 and TRBJ2-7; TRBD2 matches at 10 bases. The CDR3 is 16 residues long. Germline V gene lookup returns CDR1 SGDLS and CDR2 YYNGEE. Trimming cost V 3 bases and J 1 base; bases outside gene matches: 7. CDR3 nucleotide sequence: TGTGCCAGCAGCGGAGCTAGCGGGAGCCGTTCCTACGAGCAGTACTTC. Protein product: CASSGASGSRSYEQYF. The entire variable domain, with the rest obtained from reference TRBV9 and TRBJ2-7, is as follows: DSGVTQTPKHLITATGQRVTLRCSPRSGDLSVYWYQQSLDQGLQFLIQYYNGEERAKGNILERFSAQQFPDLHSELNLSSLELGDSALYFCASSGASGSRSYEQYFGPGTRLTVT.

The chain joins TRBV7-9 to TRBJ2-7; weak D call: TRBD2 (6 bases). The CDR3 loop spans 14 amino acids. Germline loops: CDR1 SEHNR, CDR2 FQNEAQ (reference sequence). Trimming cost V 5 bases and J 2 bases, with 13 bases left between them. CDR3 sequence (DNA): TGTGCCAGCAGCGGGCGGGGCGGAGCCTACGAGCAGTACTTC. Its protein is CASSGRGGAYEQYF.

This chain joins TRBV9 and TRBJ2-5, with TRBD1 identical over 10 bases. The V and J ends lost 4 bases and 3 bases, in that order; junction bases with no gene match: 6. The CDR3 loop spans 15 amino acids. CDR1 is SGDLS, CDR2 YYNGEE, per germline. CDR3 bases: TGTGCCAGCAGCCCATCCGGGACAGGGGAAGAGACCCAGTACTTC. Translated: CASSPSGTGEETQYF.

The V call is TRBV15, the J call TRBJ2-2; 9 bases match TRBD2. From germline, CDR1 is LNHNV and CDR2 YYDKDF (reference sequence). The ends lost 4 bases at V and 5 bases at J; junction bases unmatched: 2. This CDR3 is built from 14 residues. CDR3 loop: CATSNSGRTGELFF. CDR3 bases: TGTGCCACCAGCAACAGCGGGAGGACCGGGGAGCTGTTTTTT.

CDR3 protein: CASSFKGGSEAFF. CDR3 DNA sequence: TGTGCCAGCAGCTTCAAGGGAGGGAGTGAAGCTTTCTTT. The V and J genes are TRBV5-4 and TRBJ1-1; D remains unclear. The CDR3 spans 13 residues. V lost 2 bases, J lost 7 bases, and 12 bases lay in between. Looked up from germline, CDR1 is SGHNT and CDR2 is YYREEE (reference sequence).

V gene TRBV28 combines with J gene TRBJ1-4; 8 positions match TRBD1. Losses at the gene ends were 2 bases for V and 0 bases for J; bases not matched to a gene: 8. The CDR3 totals 18 residues. CDR1 and CDR2 from the germline V gene are MDHEN and SYDVKM. The CDR3 sequence: CASSLQGARKATNEKLFF. The CDR3 DNA follows: TGTGCCAGCAGTTTACAGGGGGCGAGAAAAGCAACTAATGAAAAACTGTTTTTT.

The chain carries TRBV30 and TRBJ2-2; D is ambiguous. The CDR3 sequence is 22 residues long. Germline V gene lookup returns CDR1 GTSNPN and CDR2 SVGIG (reference sequence). Trimming left V 1 base short and J 2 bases short, with 32 bases between. The DNA for the CDR3 is TGTGCCTGGAGTGCCTTCCATGGAGTATTATCATCCACCCCCAACAACACCGGGGAGCTGTTTTTT. This codes for CAWSAFHGVLSSTPNNTGELFF.

V usage is TRBV6-6 and J usage is TRBJ2-1; D ambiguous. The CDR3 is 12 amino acids. V lost 1 base and J lost 6, with 4 bases in between. The V gene's germline CDR1 is MNHNY and CDR2 SVGAGI (reference sequence). As DNA, the CDR3 is TGTGCCAGCAGTTACTTAGTCAATGAGCAGTTCTTC. As protein: CASSYLVNEQFF.

This chain joins TRBV5-4 and TRBJ2-2, with a tentative D call TRBD1 (6 bases). The CDR3 contains 16 residues. Germline CDR1 and CDR2: SGHNT and YYREEE (reference sequence). The germline V and J ends were trimmed by 4 bases and 0 bases, with 13 bases remaining between them. CDR3 protein: CASSPTTGSNTGELFF. DNA for the CDR3: TGTGCCAGCAGCCCAACGACAGGCTCGAACACCGGGGAGCTGTTTTTT. Filled out from reference TRBV5-4 and TRBJ2-2, the complete variable domain reads ETGVTQSPTHLIKTRGQQVTLRCSSQSGHNTVSWYQQALGQGPQFIFQYYREEENGRGNFPPRFSGLQFPNYSSELNVNALELDDSALYLCASSPTTGSNTGELFFGEGSRLTVL.

The V and J genes are TRBV30 and TRBJ1-5; 11 nucleotides match TRBD1. Trimming took 2 bases from V and 7 from J; bases not matched to a gene: 10. There are 16 residues in the CDR3. Looked up from germline, CDR1 is GTSNPN and CDR2 is SVGIG (reference sequence). The CDR3 DNA reads as TGTGCCTGGAGTTCCTCGAGGACAGGGGGCGAGCAGCCCCAGCATTTT. It translates to CAWSSSRTGGEQPQHF.

The genes are TRBV9 and TRBJ2-7; D is undetermined. Deletions cut 0 bases from V and 2 bases from J, with 9 bases between. From germline, CDR1 is SGDLS and CDR2 YYNGEE. The CDR3 extends over 14 amino acids. CDR3 region: CASSVDGYTYEQYF. In DNA, the CDR3 is TGTGCCAGCAGCGTAGACGGGTACACCTACGAGCAGTACTTC.

The chain employs TRBV30 and TRBJ1-5; 8 bases align to TRBD1. Germline-derived CDR1 and CDR2 are GTSNPN and SVGIG (reference sequence). Germline trimming cut 2 bases from V and 4 bases from J; bases unmatched to any gene: 7. The CDR3 has 15 residues. The CDR3 region has the DNA TGTGCCTGGAGTTTAGGACAGGGCCGGAATCAGCCCCAGCATTTT. It encodes CAWSLGQGRNQPQHF. Drawing the rest from reference TRBV30 and TRBJ1-5, the complete variable domain is SQTIHQWPATLVQPVGSPLSLECTVEGTSNPNLYWYRQAAGRGLQLLFYSVGIGQISSEVPQNLSASRPQDRQFILSSKKLLLSDSGFYLCAWSLGQGRNQPQHFGDGTRLSIL.

The genes are TRBV6-5 and TRBJ1-3, with D unresolved. CDR1 and CDR2 (germline): MNHEY, SVGAGI. The germline V and J ends were trimmed by 5 bases and 9 bases, with 14 bases remaining between them. The CDR3 totals 13 residues. The CDR3 protein is CASSTTARGTIYF. The CDR3 region has the DNA TGTGCCAGCAGTACCACAGCCCGGGGCACCATATATTTT.